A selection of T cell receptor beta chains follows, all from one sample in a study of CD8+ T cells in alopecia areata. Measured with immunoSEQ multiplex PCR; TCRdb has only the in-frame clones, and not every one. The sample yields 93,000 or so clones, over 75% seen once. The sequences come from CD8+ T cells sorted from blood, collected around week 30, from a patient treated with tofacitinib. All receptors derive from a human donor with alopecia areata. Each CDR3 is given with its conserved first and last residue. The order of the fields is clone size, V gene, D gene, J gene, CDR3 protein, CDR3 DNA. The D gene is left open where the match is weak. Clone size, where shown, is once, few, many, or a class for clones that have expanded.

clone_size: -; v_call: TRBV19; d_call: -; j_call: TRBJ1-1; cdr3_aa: CASSTTNTEAFF; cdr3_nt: TGTGCCAGTAGTACCACGAACACTGAAGCTTTCTTT
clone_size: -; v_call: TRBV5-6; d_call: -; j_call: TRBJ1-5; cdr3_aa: CASSSRGPNQPQHF; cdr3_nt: TGTGCCAGCAGCTCCCGGGGGCCCAATCAGCCCCAGCATTTT
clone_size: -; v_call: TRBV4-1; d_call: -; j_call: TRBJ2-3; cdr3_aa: CASSPLTSQTETSTDTQYF; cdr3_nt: TGCGCCAGCAGCCCCCTAACATCTCAGACGGAGACTAGCACAGATACGCAGTATTTT
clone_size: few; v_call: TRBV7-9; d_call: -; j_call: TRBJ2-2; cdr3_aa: CALPNLNTGELFF; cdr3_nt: TGTGCCTTACCAAACCTGAACACCGGGGAGCTGTTTTTT
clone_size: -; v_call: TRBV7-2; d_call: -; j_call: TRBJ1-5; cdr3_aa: CASSLDGDLNQPQHF; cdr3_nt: TGTGCCAGCAGCTTAGATGGGGATTTGAATCAGCCCCAGCATTTT
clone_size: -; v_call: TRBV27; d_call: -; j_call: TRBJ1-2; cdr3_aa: CASSFKPIYGYTF; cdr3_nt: TGTGCCAGCAGTTTTAAGCCGATCTATGGCTACACCTTC
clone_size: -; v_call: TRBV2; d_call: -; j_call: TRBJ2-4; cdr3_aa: CASRLFKNIQYF; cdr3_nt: TGTGCCAGCAGGTTATTCAAAAACATTCAGTACTTC
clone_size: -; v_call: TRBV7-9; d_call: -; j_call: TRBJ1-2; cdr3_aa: CASSLAPPGHYGYTF; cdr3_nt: TGTGCCAGCAGCTTAGCTCCGCCAGGACACTATGGCTACACCTTC
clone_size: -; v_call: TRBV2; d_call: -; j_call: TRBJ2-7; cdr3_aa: CASSGLFYEQYF; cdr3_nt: TGTGCCAGCAGCGGACTCTTCTACGAGCAGTACTTC
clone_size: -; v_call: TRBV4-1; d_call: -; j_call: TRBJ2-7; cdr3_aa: CASSQENLESDEQYF; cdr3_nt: TGCGCCAGCAGCCAAGAAAACCTAGAGTCCGACGAGCAGTACTTC
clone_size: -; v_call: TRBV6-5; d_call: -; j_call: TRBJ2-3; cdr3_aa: CASSLTGSSTDTQYF; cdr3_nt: TGTGCCAGCAGTCTAACCGGGTCGAGCACAGATACGCAGTATTTT
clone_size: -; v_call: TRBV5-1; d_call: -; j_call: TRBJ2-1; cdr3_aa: CASSLVANEQFF; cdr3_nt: TGCGCCAGCAGCTTGGTTGCCAATGAGCAGTTCTTC
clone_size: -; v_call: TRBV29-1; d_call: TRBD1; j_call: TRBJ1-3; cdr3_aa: CSAWTGVPSGNTIYF; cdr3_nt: TGCAGCGCGTGGACAGGGGTACCCTCTGGAAACACCATATATTTT
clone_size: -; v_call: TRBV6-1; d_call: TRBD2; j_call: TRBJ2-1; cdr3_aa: CASSEAPGLAGGEEQFF; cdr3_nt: TGTGCCAGCAGTGAAGCGCCTGGACTAGCGGGAGGTGAAGAGCAGTTCTTC
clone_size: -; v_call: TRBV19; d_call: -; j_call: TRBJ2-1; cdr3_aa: CASSIGVYNEQFF; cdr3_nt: TGTGCCAGTAGTATAGGGGTGTACAATGAGCAGTTCTTC
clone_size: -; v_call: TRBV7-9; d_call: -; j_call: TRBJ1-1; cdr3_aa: CASRPGLMNTEAFF; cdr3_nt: TGTGCCAGCAGACCGGGGCTGATGAACACTGAAGCTTTCTTT
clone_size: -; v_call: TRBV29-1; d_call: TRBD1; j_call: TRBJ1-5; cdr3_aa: CSVGPGQGYNQPQHF; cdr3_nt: TGCAGCGTTGGACCGGGACAGGGCTACAATCAGCCCCAGCATTTT